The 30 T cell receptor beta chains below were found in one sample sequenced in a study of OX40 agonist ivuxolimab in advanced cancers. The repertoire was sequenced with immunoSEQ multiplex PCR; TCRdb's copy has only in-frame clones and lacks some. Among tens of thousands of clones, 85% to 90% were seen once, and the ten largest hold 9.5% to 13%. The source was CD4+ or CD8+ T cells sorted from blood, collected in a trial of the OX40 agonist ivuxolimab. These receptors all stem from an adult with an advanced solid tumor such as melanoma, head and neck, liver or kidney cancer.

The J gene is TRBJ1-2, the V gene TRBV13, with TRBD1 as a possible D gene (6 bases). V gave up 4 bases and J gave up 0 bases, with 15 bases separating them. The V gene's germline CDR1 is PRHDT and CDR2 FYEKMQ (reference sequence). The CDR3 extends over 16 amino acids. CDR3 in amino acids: CASSSPGGGPNYGYTF. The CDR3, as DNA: TGTGCCAGCAGCTCACCCGGTGGGGGGCCTAACTATGGCTACACCTTC.

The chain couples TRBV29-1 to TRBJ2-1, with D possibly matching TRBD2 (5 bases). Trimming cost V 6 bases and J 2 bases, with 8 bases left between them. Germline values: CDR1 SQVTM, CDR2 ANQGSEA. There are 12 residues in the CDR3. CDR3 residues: CSVTGTYNEQFF. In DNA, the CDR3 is TGCAGCGTAACCGGGACCTACAATGAGCAGTTCTTC.

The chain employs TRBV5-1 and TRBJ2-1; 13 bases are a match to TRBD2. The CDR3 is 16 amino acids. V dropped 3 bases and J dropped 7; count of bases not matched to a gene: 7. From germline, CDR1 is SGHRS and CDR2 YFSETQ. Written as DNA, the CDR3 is TGCGCCAGCAGCTGGAAGCCGGGACTAGCGGGAAATGAGCAGTTCTTC. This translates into CASSWKPGLAGNEQFF.

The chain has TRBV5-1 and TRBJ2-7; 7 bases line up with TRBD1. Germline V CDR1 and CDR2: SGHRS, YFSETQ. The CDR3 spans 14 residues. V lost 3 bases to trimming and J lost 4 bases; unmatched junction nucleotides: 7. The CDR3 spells CASSSSGQPYEQYF. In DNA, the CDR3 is TGCGCCAGCAGCTCCTCGGGACAGCCTTACGAGCAGTACTTC.

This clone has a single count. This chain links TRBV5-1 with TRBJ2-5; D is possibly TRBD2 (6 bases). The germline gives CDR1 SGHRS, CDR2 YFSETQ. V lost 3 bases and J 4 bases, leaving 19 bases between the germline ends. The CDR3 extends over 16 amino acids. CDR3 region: CASSSLVSAGGETQYF. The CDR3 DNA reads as TGCGCCAGCAGCTCCCTTGTTTCGGCCGGGGGAGAGACCCAGTACTTC.

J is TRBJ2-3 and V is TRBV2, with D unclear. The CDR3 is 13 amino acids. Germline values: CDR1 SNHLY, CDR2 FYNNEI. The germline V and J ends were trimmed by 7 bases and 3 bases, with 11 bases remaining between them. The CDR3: CASIPRSTDTQYF. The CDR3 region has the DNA TGTGCCAGCATCCCGAGGAGTACAGATACGCAGTATTTT.

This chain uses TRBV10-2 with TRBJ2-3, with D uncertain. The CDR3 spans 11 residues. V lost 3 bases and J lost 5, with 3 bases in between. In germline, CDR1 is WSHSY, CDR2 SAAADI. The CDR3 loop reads CASSEGDTQYF. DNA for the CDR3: TGCGCCAGCAGTGAAGGAGATACGCAGTATTTT.

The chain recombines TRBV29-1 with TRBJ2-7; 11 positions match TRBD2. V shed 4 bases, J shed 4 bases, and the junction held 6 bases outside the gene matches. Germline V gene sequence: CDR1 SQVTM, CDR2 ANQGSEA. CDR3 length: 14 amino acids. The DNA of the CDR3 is TGCAGCGTTGTCCGTGCTAGCGGGAGGTACGAGCAGTACTTC. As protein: CSVVRASGRYEQYF.

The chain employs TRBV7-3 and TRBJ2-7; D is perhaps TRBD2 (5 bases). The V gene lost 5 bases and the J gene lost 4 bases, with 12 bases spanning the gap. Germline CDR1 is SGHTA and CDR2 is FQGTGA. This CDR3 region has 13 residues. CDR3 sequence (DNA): TGTGCCAGCAGCCTCACTAGTTCTTACGAGCAGTACTTC. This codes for CASSLTSSYEQYF.

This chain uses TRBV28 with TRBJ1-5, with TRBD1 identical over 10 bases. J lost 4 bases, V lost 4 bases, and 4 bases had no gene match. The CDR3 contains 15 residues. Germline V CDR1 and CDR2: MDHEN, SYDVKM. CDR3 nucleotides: TGTGCCAGCAGTTGGGGACAGGGGATGAATCAGCCCCAGCATTTT. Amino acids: CASSWGQGMNQPQHF.

CDR3 region: CASSLGQGGGYEQYF. The CDR3, as DNA: TGTGCCAGCAGCTTGGGACAGGGTGGAGGCTACGAGCAGTACTTC. V usage is TRBV7-9 and J usage is TRBJ2-7, with TRBD1 identical over 9 bases. The CDR3 extends over 15 amino acids. Losses at the gene ends were 3 bases for V and 3 bases for J; bases not matched to a gene: 6. The germline gives CDR1 SEHNR, CDR2 FQNEAQ (reference sequence).

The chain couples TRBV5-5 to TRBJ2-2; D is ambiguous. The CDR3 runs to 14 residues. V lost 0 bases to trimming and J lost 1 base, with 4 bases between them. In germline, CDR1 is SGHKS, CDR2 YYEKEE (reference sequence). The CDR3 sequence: CASSLAMNTGELFF. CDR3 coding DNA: TGTGCCAGCAGCTTGGCGATGAACACCGGGGAGCTGTTTTTT.

CDR3 nucleotides: TGTGCCAGTGGGGCTAGCGGGGGCCACAATGAGCAGTTCTTC. Translating gives CASGASGGHNEQFF. This chain uses TRBV19 with TRBJ2-1; TRBD2 aligns across 10 bases. The CDR3 loop spans 14 amino acids. Germline CDR1 is LNHDA and CDR2 is SQIVND (reference sequence). Losses at the gene ends were 8 bases for V and 5 bases for J; bases not matched to a gene: 6.

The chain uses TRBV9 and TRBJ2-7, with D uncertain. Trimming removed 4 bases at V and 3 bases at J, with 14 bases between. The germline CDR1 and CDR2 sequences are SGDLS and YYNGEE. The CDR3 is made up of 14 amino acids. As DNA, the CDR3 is TGTGCCAGCAGCCCGGTAGGTAATTTCTACGAGCAGTACTTC. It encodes CASSPVGNFYEQYF.

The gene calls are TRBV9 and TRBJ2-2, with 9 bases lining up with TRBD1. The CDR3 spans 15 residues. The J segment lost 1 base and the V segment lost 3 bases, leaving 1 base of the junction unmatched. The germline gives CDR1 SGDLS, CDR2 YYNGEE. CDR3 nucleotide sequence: TGTGCCAGCAGCGCGGACAGGGGGAACACCGGGGAGCTGTTTTTT. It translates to CASSADRGNTGELFF.

The chain's CDR3 is CASMAGDHSYF. CDR3 bases: TGTGCCAGCATGGCGGGAGACCATTCTTACTTC. This chain joins TRBV6-1 and TRBJ2-7; 7 nucleotides match TRBD2. Trimming took 7 bases from V and 13 from J; bases not matched to a gene: 10. Germline lookup yields CDR1 MNHNS and CDR2 SASEGT. This CDR3 contains 11 residues.

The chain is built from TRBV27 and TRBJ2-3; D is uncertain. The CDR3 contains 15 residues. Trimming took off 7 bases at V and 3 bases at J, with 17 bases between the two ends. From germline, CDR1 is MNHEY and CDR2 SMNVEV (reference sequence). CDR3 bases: TGTGCCAGCACCCCTGGCCCCTTCCCGACAGATACGCAGTATTTT. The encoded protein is CASTPGPFPTDTQYF.

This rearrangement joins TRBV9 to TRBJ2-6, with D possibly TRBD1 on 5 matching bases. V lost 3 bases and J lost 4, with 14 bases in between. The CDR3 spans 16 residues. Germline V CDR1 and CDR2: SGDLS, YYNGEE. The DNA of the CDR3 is TGTGCCAGCAGCGAAGACAGACAGTCCGGGGCCAACGTCCTGACTTTC. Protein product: CASSEDRQSGANVLTF.

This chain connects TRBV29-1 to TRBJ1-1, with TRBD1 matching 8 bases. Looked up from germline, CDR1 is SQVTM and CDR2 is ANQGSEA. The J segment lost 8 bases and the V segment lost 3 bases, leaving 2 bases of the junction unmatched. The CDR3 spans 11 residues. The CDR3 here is CSVERTGEAFF. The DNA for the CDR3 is TGCAGCGTTGAGCGGACAGGGGAAGCTTTCTTT.

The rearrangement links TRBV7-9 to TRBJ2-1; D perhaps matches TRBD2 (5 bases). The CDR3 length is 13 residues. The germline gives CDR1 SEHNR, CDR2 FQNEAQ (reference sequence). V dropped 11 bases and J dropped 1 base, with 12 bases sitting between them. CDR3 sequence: CAVRRGSYNEQFF. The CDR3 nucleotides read TGTGCCGTTCGAAGAGGGTCCTACAATGAGCAGTTCTTC.

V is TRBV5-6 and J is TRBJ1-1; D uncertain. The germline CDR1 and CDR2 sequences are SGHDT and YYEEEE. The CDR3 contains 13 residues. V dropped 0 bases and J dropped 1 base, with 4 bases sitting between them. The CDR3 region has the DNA TGTGCCAGCAGCTTGGGGGGGAACACTGAAGCTTTCTTT. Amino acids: CASSLGGNTEAFF.

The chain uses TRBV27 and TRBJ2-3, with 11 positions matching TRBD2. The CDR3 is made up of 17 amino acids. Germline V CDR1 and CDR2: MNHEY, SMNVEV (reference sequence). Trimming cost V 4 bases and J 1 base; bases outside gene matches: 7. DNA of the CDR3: TGTGCCAGCAGTTCGACGTCGGGACTAGCGGGCACAGATACGCAGTATTTT. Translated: CASSSTSGLAGTDTQYF.

The CDR3 DNA sequence: TGTGCCAGCCTCTGTCCGGAGACAGGCCCAAACAATGAGCAGTTCTTC. This sequence encodes CASLCPETGPNNEQFF. The chain couples TRBV21-1 to TRBJ2-1; no DNA check was done on the table's D call, TRBD1. TRBV21-1 is labeled a pseudogene. The CDR3 length is 16 residues.

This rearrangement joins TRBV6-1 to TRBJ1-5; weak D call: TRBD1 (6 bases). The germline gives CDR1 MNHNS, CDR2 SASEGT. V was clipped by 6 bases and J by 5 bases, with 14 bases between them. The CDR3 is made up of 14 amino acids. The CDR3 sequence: CASSQRGGYQPQHF. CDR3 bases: TGTGCCAGCAGCCAAAGGGGGGGCTATCAGCCCCAGCATTTT.

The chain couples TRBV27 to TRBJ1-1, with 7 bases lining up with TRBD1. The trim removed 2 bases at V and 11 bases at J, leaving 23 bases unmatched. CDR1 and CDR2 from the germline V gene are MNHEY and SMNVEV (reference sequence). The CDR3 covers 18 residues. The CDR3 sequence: CASSLPPYRGVAPSFAFF. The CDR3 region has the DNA TGTGCCAGCAGTTTACCTCCTTACAGGGGAGTTGCCCCTTCGTTCGCTTTCTTT.

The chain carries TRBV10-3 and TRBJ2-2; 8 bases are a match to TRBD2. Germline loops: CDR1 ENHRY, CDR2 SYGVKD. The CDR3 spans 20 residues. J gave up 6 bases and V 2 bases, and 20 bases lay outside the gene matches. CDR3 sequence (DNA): TGTGCCATCAGTGAGAGCCCAGGGAAGTCGATAGCGGGATTGGCCGGGGAGCTGTTTTTT. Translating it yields CAISESPGKSIAGLAGELFF.

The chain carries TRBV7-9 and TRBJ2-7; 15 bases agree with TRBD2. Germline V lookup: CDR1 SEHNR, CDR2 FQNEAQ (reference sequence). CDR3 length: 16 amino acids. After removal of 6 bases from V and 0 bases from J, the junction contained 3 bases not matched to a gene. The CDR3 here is CASRGTSGRFSYEQYF. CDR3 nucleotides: TGTGCCAGCAGAGGGACTAGCGGGAGGTTCTCCTACGAGCAGTACTTC.

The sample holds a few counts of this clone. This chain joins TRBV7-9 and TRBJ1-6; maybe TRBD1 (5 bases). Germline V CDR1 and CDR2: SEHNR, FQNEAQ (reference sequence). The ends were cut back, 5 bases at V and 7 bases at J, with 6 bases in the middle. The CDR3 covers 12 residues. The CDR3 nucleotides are TGTGCCAGCAGCCCAGGGAATTCACCCCTCCACTTT. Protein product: CASSPGNSPLHF.

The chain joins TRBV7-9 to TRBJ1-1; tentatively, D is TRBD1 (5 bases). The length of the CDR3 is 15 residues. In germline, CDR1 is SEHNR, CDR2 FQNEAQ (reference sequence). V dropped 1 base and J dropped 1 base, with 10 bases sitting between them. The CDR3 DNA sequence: TGTGCCAGCAGCTTAGGGTGGGACCCGAACACTGAAGCTTTCTTT. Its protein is CASSLGWDPNTEAFF.

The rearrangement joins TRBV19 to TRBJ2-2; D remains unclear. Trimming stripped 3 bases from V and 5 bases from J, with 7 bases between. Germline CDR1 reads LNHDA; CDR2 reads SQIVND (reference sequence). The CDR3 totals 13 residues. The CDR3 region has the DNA TGTGCCAGTAGTATTATGGTTACCGGGGAGCTGTTTTTT. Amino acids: CASSIMVTGELFF.